One sample yielded the 27 T cell receptor beta chains listed below, sequenced in a study of shared clonotypes between healthy human individuals. Only CD45RO-negative cells positively selected for CCR7 counted as naive CD8 cells, so terminally differentiated effector memory CD45RA+ cells were excluded. The data were produced by immunoSEQ multiplex PCR, yet TCRdb's version contains in-frame clones alone and is incomplete. The sample has about 2.1 million clones; 90% to 95% are singletons. The specimen sequenced was naive CD8+ T cells from PBMCs. These TCRs come from a man younger than 35 in good health. Some clones in this sample may be carry-over from other donors' samples.

About this clone itself: This clone may be a read error of a much larger clone one base away. The chain has TRBV11-3 and TRBJ1-1; no clear D gene. Trimming cost V 3 bases and J 5 bases, with 4 bases left between them. The CDR3 loop spans 11 amino acids. The germline CDR1 and CDR2 sequences are SGHNT and YENEEA. The CDR3 loop reads CASSLGTEAFF. CDR3 DNA sequence: TGTGCCAGCAGCTTGGGGACTGAAGCTTTCTTT.

A single count supports this clone. The genes are TRBV5-8 and TRBJ1-1, with D possibly TRBD1 on 6 matching bases. Per the germline V gene, CDR1 is SGHTS and CDR2 is YDEGEE. There are 16 residues in the CDR3. The V end lost 1 base, the J end lost 11 bases, and 24 bases lay between the germline ends. The chain's CDR3 is CASSLPHGEGELWAFF. The CDR3 DNA follows: TGTGCCAGCAGCTTGCCTCACGGAGAGGGGGAACTGTGGGCTTTCTTT.

This clone occurred a few times. The same CDR3 can be traced to other DNA sequences in this sample. The rearrangement links TRBV4-1 to TRBJ1-1; D perhaps matches TRBD1 (5 bases). The CDR3 covers 15 residues. V was cut by 1 base and J by 1 base, with 10 bases left in between. Germline V gene sequence: CDR1 MGHRA, CDR2 YSYEKL. The CDR3 protein is CASSQVGTGNTEAFF. The CDR3 DNA reads as TGCGCCAGCAGCCAAGTTGGGACGGGGAACACTGAAGCTTTCTTT.

J is TRBJ2-1 and V is TRBV15, with 8 positions matching TRBD2. CDR1 LNHNV and CDR2 YYDKDF come from the germline V gene (reference sequence). CDR3 length: 15 residues. J was trimmed by 5 bases and V by 1 base; bases with no gene match: 4. For the CDR3, the DNA is TGTGCCACCAGCAGAGCAACTAGCGGACACAATGAGCAGTTCTTC. Translated: CATSRATSGHNEQFF. The variable domain in full, completed from reference TRBV15 and TRBJ2-1, reads DAMVIQNPRYQVTQFGKPVTLSCSQTLNHNVMYWYQQKSSQAPKLLFHYYDKDFNNEADTPDNFQSRRPNTSFCFLDIRSPGLGDTAMYLCATSRATSGHNEQFFGPGTRLTVL.

The rearrangement uses TRBV7-9 and TRBJ2-6; D is unclear. V lost 5 bases and J 2 bases, leaving 16 bases between the germline ends. Germline-derived CDR1 and CDR2 are SEHNR and FQNEAQ (reference sequence). This CDR3 has 17 residues. CDR3 region: CASSPHHAVTGANVLTF. The CDR3, as DNA: TGTGCCAGCAGCCCCCATCACGCGGTAACTGGGGCCAACGTCCTGACTTTC.

The chain couples TRBV27 to TRBJ2-7; 7 bases match TRBD1. The CDR3 has 15 residues. The germline CDR1 and CDR2 sequences are MNHEY and SMNVEV (reference sequence). V lost 5 bases, J lost 1 base, and 8 bases stayed unmatched. The CDR3 reads CASSPTGVLSYEQYF. The CDR3 nucleotides are TGTGCCAGCAGTCCCACAGGGGTTCTGTCCTACGAGCAGTACTTC.

For this clone: This sample also contains other DNA sequences that code for the same CDR3. The V gene is TRBV4-1, the J gene TRBJ1-1; D is possibly TRBD1 (6 bases). This CDR3 is 14 amino acids long. V was pared by 5 bases and J by 5 bases, with 15 bases between. Germline V gene data show CDR1 as MGHRA and CDR2 as YSYEKL. As DNA, the CDR3 is TGCGCCAGCAGCTCCCGGGAGGGGGGAACTGAAGCTTTCTTT. It specifies CASSSREGGTEAFF.

DNA of the CDR3: TGTGCCAGCAGCGGAATGTCAAGGGAGCTGTTTTTT. This codes for CASSGMSRELFF. This chain uses TRBV5-4 with TRBJ2-2; D is unclear. This CDR3 is 12 amino acids long. CDR1 SGHNT and CDR2 YYREEE come from the germline V gene (reference sequence). V lost 4 bases to trimming and J lost 9 bases, with 10 bases between them.

Note on this clone: Other DNA sequences in the sample encode the same CDR3. This sequence joins TRBV27 and TRBJ2-1; 12 bases align to TRBD2. The CDR3 sequence is 16 residues long. The V gene end was trimmed by 5 bases and the J gene end by 4 bases; junction bases not matched to a gene: 6. Germline V gene lookup returns CDR1 MNHEY and CDR2 SMNVEV (reference sequence). CDR3 DNA: TGTGCCAGCAGTCGACCCGGACTAGCGGGATACAATGAGCAGTTCTTC. Protein product: CASSRPGLAGYNEQFF.

This rearrangement joins TRBV11-2 to TRBJ2-5, with a tentative D call TRBD2 (5 bases). Deletions cut 4 bases from V and 2 bases from J, with 17 bases between. This CDR3 has 16 residues. CDR1 SGHAT and CDR2 FQNNGV come from the germline V gene. The CDR3 sequence is CASSSGLAERQETQYF. The DNA for the CDR3 is TGTGCCAGCAGCTCTGGACTCGCGGAAAGACAAGAGACCCAGTACTTC.

The chain employs TRBV11-2 and TRBJ2-3; TRBD2 aligns across 12 bases. The CDR3 length is 14 residues. CDR1 and CDR2 from the germline V gene are SGHAT and FQNNGV. Trimming removed 8 bases from V and 6 bases from J; junction bases left unmatched: 6. CDR3 coding DNA: TGTGCCAGCCGTAGACTAGCGGGAGCCGATACGCAGTATTTT. Its translation: CASRRLAGADTQYF.

This clone appeared a single time. V is TRBV7-9 and J is TRBJ2-1, with D tentatively TRBD2 (6 bases). Germline V CDR1 and CDR2: SEHNR, FQNEAQ (reference sequence). There are 17 residues in the CDR3. The V gene lost 5 bases and the J gene lost 7 bases, with 24 bases spanning the gap. The chain's CDR3 is CASSRPTSGLLGNEQFF. The CDR3, as DNA: TGTGCCAGCAGCCGCCCTACCTCGGGACTCCTCGGGAATGAGCAGTTCTTC.

The rearrangement joins TRBV9 to TRBJ2-5; 7 nucleotides match TRBD2. Germline V CDR1 and CDR2: SGDLS, YYNGEE. This CDR3 has 14 residues. V dropped 6 bases and J dropped 2; count of bases not matched to a gene: 7. CDR3 nucleotides: TGTGCCAGCAACTCCGGGAGGATTCAAGAGACCCAGTACTTC. Translating gives CASNSGRIQETQYF.

The count of this clone is one. The chain links TRBV28 to TRBJ2-4; D perhaps matches TRBD2 (5 bases). This CDR3 comprises 16 residues. The V gene lost 6 bases and the J gene lost 0 bases, with 15 bases spanning the gap. Germline CDR1 reads MDHEN; CDR2 reads SYDVKM. CDR3 protein: CASRTPGYLAKNIQYF. DNA of the CDR3: TGTGCCAGCAGGACCCCGGGATACTTAGCCAAAAACATTCAGTACTTC. Variable domain in full (rest from reference TRBV28 and TRBJ2-4): DVKVTQSSRYLVKRTGEKVFLECVQDMDHENMFWYRQDPGLGLRLIYFSYDVKMKEKGDIPEGYSVSREKKERFSLILESASTNQTSMYLCASRTPGYLAKNIQYFGAGTRLSVL.

The rearrangement uses TRBV6-5 and TRBJ2-2; possible D gene TRBD1, 6 bases. Looked up from germline, CDR1 is MNHEY and CDR2 is SVGAGI. V was trimmed by 1 base and J by 0 bases, leaving 6 bases between them. The CDR3 is 15 amino acids. For the CDR3, the DNA is TGTGCCAGCAGTTACTACAGGGCGAACACCGGGGAGCTGTTTTTT. It codes for CASSYYRANTGELFF.

Only one count was recorded for this clone. The sample holds other DNA sequences that translate to the same CDR3. Here the CDR3 reads CASSQVLAGSYEQYF. The CDR3 nucleotides read TGCGCCAGCAGCCAAGTACTAGCGGGCTCCTACGAGCAGTACTTC. The chain couples TRBV4-3 to TRBJ2-7; 9 bases are shared with TRBD2. The CDR3 runs 15 residues. CDR1 is LGHNA and CDR2 is YSLEER in the germline V gene. Unmatched junction bases numbered 1, after V lost 1 base and J lost 0 bases.

In the case of this clone: A read error may be the cause here, since a much bigger clone is one base away. The sample holds other DNA sequences that translate to the same CDR3. J is TRBJ1-5 and V is TRBV19; maybe TRBD1 (5 bases). Germline CDR1 reads LNHDA; CDR2 reads SQIVND (reference sequence). V gave up 3 bases and J gave up 2 bases, with 8 bases separating them. CDR3 size: 14 residues. CDR3 DNA: TGTGCCAGTAGTATCCGGGACGGCAATCAGCCCCAGCATTTT. This translates into CASSIRDGNQPQHF.

V gene TRBV30 combines with J gene TRBJ1-1; D uncertain. Trimming removed 7 bases from V and 3 bases from J, with 15 bases in between. CDR1 is GTSNPN, CDR2 SVGIG, per germline (reference sequence). The CDR3 totals 13 residues. CDR3 bases: TGTGCCTCGATAGGCCTGTGGGACACTGAAGCTTTCTTT. The encoded protein is CASIGLWDTEAFF. Combining the CDR3 with reference TRBV30 and TRBJ1-1 gives the whole variable domain SQTIHQWPATLVQPVGSPLSLECTVEGTSNPNLYWYRQAAGRGLQLLFYSVGIGQISSEVPQNLSASRPQDRQFILSSKKLLLSDSGFYLCASIGLWDTEAFFGQGTRLTVV.

The rearrangement links TRBV7-8 to TRBJ2-1; 11 bases are a match to TRBD2. V lost 6 bases to trimming and J lost 7 bases; unmatched junction nucleotides: 5. Germline-derived CDR1 and CDR2 are SGHVS and FQNEAQ. This CDR3 is built from 14 residues. CDR3 DNA sequence: TGTGCCAGCAGGGGGGGACTAGCGGTAAATGAGCAGTTCTTC. It specifies CASRGGLAVNEQFF.

CDR3 amino acids: CASSSDTGGVSQYF. CDR3 sequence (DNA): TGTGCCAGCAGCTCCGACACGGGAGGGGTGTCCCAGTACTTC. This sequence joins TRBV5-8 and TRBJ2-5; 8 positions agree with TRBD2. The V gene end was trimmed by 3 bases and the J gene end by 9 bases; junction bases not matched to a gene: 10. Germline CDR1 and CDR2: SGHTS and YDEGEE. The CDR3 sequence is 14 residues long.

This chain links TRBV28 with TRBJ2-1, with TRBD2 as a possible D gene (6 bases). Trimming shortened V by 8 bases and J by 7 bases, and 18 bases separated the two germline ends. Germline V gene sequence: CDR1 MDHEN, CDR2 SYDVKM. This CDR3 is 14 amino acids long. The chain's CDR3 is CASVTGLKKNEQFF. The CDR3 coding sequence is TGTGCCAGCGTCACCGGACTAAAGAAAAATGAGCAGTTCTTC.

This clone was counted once. This sample also contains other DNA sequences that code for the same CDR3. This chain joins TRBV10-3 and TRBJ1-1; D unresolved. Deletions cut 3 bases from V and 1 base from J, with 6 bases between. From germline, CDR1 is ENHRY and CDR2 SYGVKD. The CDR3 consists of 13 residues. The DNA for the CDR3 is TGTGCCATCAGTGATAGGGCGAACACTGAAGCTTTCTTT. Translation gives CAISDRANTEAFF.

This rearrangement joins TRBV7-9 to TRBJ2-1; 9 bases are shared with TRBD1. The germline V gene encodes CDR1 SEHNR and CDR2 FQNEAQ (reference sequence). The CDR3 is made up of 17 amino acids. With V trimmed by 3 bases and J by 1 base, 7 bases remained unmatched. The CDR3 spells CASSFIVGTGSYNEQFF. In DNA, the CDR3 is TGTGCCAGCAGCTTTATAGTCGGGACAGGGTCCTACAATGAGCAGTTCTTC.

The chain carries TRBV28 and TRBJ2-7; D is undetermined. The CDR3 is 14 amino acids. V was shortened by 1 base and J by 6 bases, with 13 bases between the two germline ends. Germline loops: CDR1 MDHEN, CDR2 SYDVKM. In nucleotides, the CDR3 is TGTGCCAGCAGTTTATCCGTCCAGGCCGGCGAGCAGTACTTC. This sequence encodes CASSLSVQAGEQYF.

V and J are TRBV6-1 and TRBJ1-2; 9 nucleotides match TRBD1. V lost 5 bases, J lost 2 bases, and 6 bases stayed unmatched. Germline loops: CDR1 MNHNS, CDR2 SASEGT. This CDR3 contains 15 residues. The CDR3 nucleotides are TGTGCCAGCAGTCCCCTCGGGACAGGGAACTATGGCTACACCTTC. Its protein product is CASSPLGTGNYGYTF.

The gene calls are TRBV28 and TRBJ1-2; D perhaps matches TRBD1 (6 bases). This CDR3 comprises 11 residues. V gave up 6 bases and J gave up 7 bases, with 9 bases separating them. Germline V CDR1 and CDR2: MDHEN, SYDVKM. The CDR3 DNA follows: TGTGCCAGCAGCAAGACAGGTGGCTACACCTTC. Protein sequence: CASSKTGGYTF.

The chain recombines TRBV2 with TRBJ2-1; maybe TRBD2 (6 bases). Germline V lookup: CDR1 SNHLY, CDR2 FYNNEI. The germline V and J ends were trimmed by 5 bases and 8 bases, with 19 bases remaining between them. The CDR3 totals 15 residues. CDR3 bases: TGTGCCAGCAGTCCCCCGGGACTTTCCCCCGATGAGCAGTTCTTC. Translating gives CASSPPGLSPDEQFF.